The present T cell receptor (beta chain) was sequenced within a study of cytomegalovirus exposure and HLA in healthy donors. Study-wide findings and caveats: Earlier analysis found most TCR beta V segments productive about 90% or about 30% of the time. The number of N-insertions in an Asian-associated ancestry cluster was reportedly below the roughly 660-donor mean in a later analysis.

Germline V CDR1 and CDR2: MNHNY, SVGAGI (reference sequence). The CDR3 runs 15 residues. The J segment lost 6 bases and the V segment lost 4 bases, leaving 7 bases of the junction unmatched. About this clone itself: Its target is not known.

PCR primers comprised 60 Vbeta and 13 Jbeta primers. Per the original data handling: In a later analysis, tens of millions of unique TCR beta chains included roughly 11 million shared by two or more donors. The repertoire was sequenced with immunoSEQ multiplex PCR; TCRdb's copy has only in-frame clones and lacks some. The V and J calls and the clone size are those of that table, but D and trimming were determined from the DNA. The sample lists 150,000 to 200,000 clones, over 75% occurring once. The sequencing input was PBMCs. The source of this sequence is a woman aged 25 to 39 in good health and CMV-seronegative. This chain uses TRBV6-6 with TRBJ2-3, with 10 bases fitting TRBD1. This CDR3 is CASSWGQGIYDTQYF. The CDR3 nucleotides read TGTGCCAGCAGTTGGGGACAGGGGATATACGATACGCAGTATTTT.